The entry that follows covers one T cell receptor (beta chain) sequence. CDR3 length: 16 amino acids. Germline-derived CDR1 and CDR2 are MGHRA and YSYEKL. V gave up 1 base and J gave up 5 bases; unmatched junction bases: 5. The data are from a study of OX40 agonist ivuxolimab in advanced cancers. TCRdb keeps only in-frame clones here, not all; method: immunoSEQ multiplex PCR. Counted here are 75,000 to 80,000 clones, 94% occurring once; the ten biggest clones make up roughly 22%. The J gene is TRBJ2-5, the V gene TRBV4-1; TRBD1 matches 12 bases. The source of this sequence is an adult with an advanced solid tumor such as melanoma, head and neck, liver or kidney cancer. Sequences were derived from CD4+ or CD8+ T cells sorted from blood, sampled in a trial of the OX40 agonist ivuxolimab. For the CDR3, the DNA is TGCGCCAGCAGCCAAGGGTCGGGACAGGGGGCGGAGACCCAGTACTTC. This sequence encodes CASSQGSGQGAETQYF.